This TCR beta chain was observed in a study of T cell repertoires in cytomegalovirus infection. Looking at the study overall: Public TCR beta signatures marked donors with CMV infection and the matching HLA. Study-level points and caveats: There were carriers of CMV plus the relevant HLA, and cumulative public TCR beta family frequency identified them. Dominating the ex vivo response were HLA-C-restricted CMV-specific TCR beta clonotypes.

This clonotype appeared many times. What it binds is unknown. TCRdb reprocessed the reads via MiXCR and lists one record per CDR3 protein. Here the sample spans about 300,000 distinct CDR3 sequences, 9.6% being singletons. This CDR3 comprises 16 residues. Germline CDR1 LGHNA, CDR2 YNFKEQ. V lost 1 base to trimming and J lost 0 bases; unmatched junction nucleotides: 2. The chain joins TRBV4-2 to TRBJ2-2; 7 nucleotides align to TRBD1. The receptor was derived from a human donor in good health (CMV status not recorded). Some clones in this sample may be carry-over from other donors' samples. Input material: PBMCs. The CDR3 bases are TGTGCCAGCAGCCAAGGGGACAGAGCGAACACCGGGGAGCTGTTTTTT. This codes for CASSQGDRANTGELFF.